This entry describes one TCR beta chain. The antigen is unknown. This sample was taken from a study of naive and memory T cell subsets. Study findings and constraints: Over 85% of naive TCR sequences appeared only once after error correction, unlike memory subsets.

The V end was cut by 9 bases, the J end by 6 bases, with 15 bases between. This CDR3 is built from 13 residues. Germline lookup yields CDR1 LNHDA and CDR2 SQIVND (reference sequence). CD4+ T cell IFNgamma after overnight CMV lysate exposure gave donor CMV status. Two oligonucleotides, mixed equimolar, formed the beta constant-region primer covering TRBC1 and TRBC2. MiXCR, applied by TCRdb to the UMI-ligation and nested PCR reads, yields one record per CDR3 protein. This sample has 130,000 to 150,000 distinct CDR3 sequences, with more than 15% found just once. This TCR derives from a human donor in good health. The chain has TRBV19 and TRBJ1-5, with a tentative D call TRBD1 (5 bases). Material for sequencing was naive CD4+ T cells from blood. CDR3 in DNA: TGTGCCAGCAAAAGGGGCTTCGGTCAGCCCCAGCATTTT. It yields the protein CASKRGFGQPQHF. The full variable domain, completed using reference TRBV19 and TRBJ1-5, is DGGITQSPKYLFRKEGQNVTLSCEQNLNHDAMYWYRQDPGQGLRLIYYSQIVNDFQKGDIAEGYSVSREKKESFPLTVTSAQKNPTAFYLCASKRGFGQPQHFGDGTRLSIL.